The 2 T cell receptor beta chains given below trace back to one sample, sequenced in a study of OX40 agonist ivuxolimab in advanced cancers. The data were produced by immunoSEQ multiplex PCR, yet TCRdb's version contains in-frame clones alone and is incomplete. The table shows approximately 50,000 clones, with 85% to 90% occurring only once. This sample comprised CD4+ or CD8+ T cells sorted from blood, obtained in a trial of the OX40 agonist ivuxolimab. The receptors come from an adult with an advanced solid tumor such as melanoma, head and neck, liver or kidney cancer.

The chain recombines TRBV18 with TRBJ2-7; perhaps TRBD1 as D (6 bases). The CDR3 spans 14 residues. CDR1 and CDR2 (germline): KGHSH, LQKENI. Trimming stripped 3 bases from V and 5 bases from J, with 14 bases between. The chain's CDR3 is CASSPSADSNEQYF. The CDR3 DNA reads as TGTGCCAGCTCACCCTCGGCGGACAGTAACGAGCAGTACTTC.

This sequence joins TRBV30 and TRBJ1-2; 7 positions agree with TRBD1. CDR3 length equals 13 residues. From germline, CDR1 is GTSNPN and CDR2 SVGIG (reference sequence). Germline trimming cut 5 bases from V and 2 bases from J; bases unmatched to any gene: 5. CDR3 DNA: TGTGCCTGGGGACAGGTTCTCAACTATGGCTACACCTTC. This encodes CAWGQVLNYGYTF. The complete variable domain, with remaining parts taken from reference TRBV30 and TRBJ1-2, reads SQTIHQWPATLVQPVGSPLSLECTVEGTSNPNLYWYRQAAGRGLQLLFYSVGIGQISSEVPQNLSASRPQDRQFILSSKKLLLSDSGFYLCAWGQVLNYGYTFGSGTRLTVV.